This T cell receptor (beta chain) is drawn from a study of read filtering for tumor transcriptome and immune sequencing. Across the study: Among patients, approximately 17 were male and around 14 female, aged roughly 45 to 80 (mean approximately 71). IR-seq gave about 3.5 to 10.27 million TCR reads per sample; RNA-seq gave about 75 to 1,300. Study observations and caveats: In IR-seq, single-read clonotypes were roughly 80% of clonotypes but approximately 4% of reads.

The library was built from roughly 400 ng RNA with molecular barcoded adaptors for alpha/delta and beta/gamma chains. TCRdb re-called the reads with MiXCR, one entry per CDR3 protein. The data contain about 48,000 distinct CDR3 sequences, approximately 19% of them singletons. CDR3 length: 16 residues. J lost 3 bases, V lost 6 bases, and 13 bases had no gene match. This clonotype was observed many times. No antigen is known for it. This TCR derives from a donor aged 40 or older with multiple myeloma. The chain uses TRBV12-3 or TRBV12-4 and TRBJ1-1, with 7 nucleotides matching TRBD1. Sequenced material: a population of CD138-negative cells sorted from bone marrow. In DNA form, the CDR3 reads TGTGCCAGCAGGCAACGACAGGGTGGCGTCGACACTGAAGCTTTCTTT. Protein product: CASRQRQGGVDTEAFF.